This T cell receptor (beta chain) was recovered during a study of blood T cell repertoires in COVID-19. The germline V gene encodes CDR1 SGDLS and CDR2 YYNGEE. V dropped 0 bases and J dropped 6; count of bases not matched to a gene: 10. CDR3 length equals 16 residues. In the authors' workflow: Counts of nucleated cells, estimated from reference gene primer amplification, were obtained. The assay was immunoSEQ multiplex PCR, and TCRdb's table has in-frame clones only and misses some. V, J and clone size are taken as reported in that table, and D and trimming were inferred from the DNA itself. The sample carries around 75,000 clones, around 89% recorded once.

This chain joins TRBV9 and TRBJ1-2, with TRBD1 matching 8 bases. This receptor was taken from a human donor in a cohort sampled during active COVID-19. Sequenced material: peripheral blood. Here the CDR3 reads CASSVAYLGQGDGYTF. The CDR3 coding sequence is TGTGCCAGCAGCGTAGCTTACCTAGGACAGGGAGATGGCTACACCTTC.